This T cell receptor beta chain was captured by sequencing in a study of CD8+ T cells in alopecia areata. Findings and caveats of the study: Just one nonresponder means the tie between baseline CD8+ expansion and response stays uncertain. Tofacitinib significantly decreased scalp clonality and expanded CD8+ clones among top 100.

CDR1 GTSNPN and CDR2 SVGIG come from the germline V gene (reference sequence). The CDR3 sequence is 12 residues long. With 0 bases removed from V and 6 bases from J, the gap between germline ends came to 6 bases. Treatment: oral pan-JAK inhibitor, 5-10 mg twice daily. Lesional scalp tissue (obtained by punch biopsy) and peripheral blood were collected from alopecia areata patients. As concerns this clone: What it binds is not known.

After isolation, RNA underwent reverse transcription to generate cDNA as the sequencing template. Generated by immunoSEQ multiplex PCR, the TCRdb table keeps only in-frame clones and is missing some. This sample yields about 76,000 clones, of which 60% to 70% are seen a single time; 23% belongs to the top ten. The material was CD8+ T cells sorted from blood, obtained at week 24, from a patient treated with tofacitinib. This TCR was recovered from a human donor with alopecia areata. The chain has TRBV30 and TRBJ2-1; D not certain. DNA of the CDR3: TGTGCCTGGAGTGTACCAGGCAATGAGCAGTTCTTC. Translated, it gives CAWSVPGNEQFF.